These 7 T cell receptor beta chains were all obtained from the same sample, sequenced in a study of graft-versus-host responses after intestinal transplantation. This table comes from immunoSEQ multiplex PCR, and its TCRdb copy is limited to in-frame clones, with some not included. Seen here are 15,000 to 20,000 clones, approximately 87% observed once, and the top ten hold roughly 7%. Sequencing used bone marrow, obtained more than 120 days after intestinal transplantation. The receptors originated from a human patient who received an intestinal transplant, so some T cells may come from the graft donor.

This chain connects TRBV6-5 to TRBJ2-1, with D possibly being TRBD1 (5 bases). The V end lost 6 bases, the J end lost 7 bases, and 13 bases lay between the germline ends. The CDR3 has 13 residues. Germline V gene lookup returns CDR1 MNHEY and CDR2 SVGAGI. CDR3 coding DNA: TGTGCCAGCAGGCCTCAGGGCGTGAATGAGCAGTTCTTC. Its translation: CASRPQGVNEQFF.

This clone was counted between two and nine times. The rearrangement uses TRBV6-1 and TRBJ2-7; D not certain. Germline V lookup: CDR1 MNHNS, CDR2 SASEGT. The CDR3 runs 13 residues. V shed 2 bases and J shed 7 bases, with 12 bases lying between them. CDR3 sequence (DNA): TGTGCCAGCAGTGAATCTGAGGCTCGGGAGCAGTACTTC. Its translation: CASSESEAREQYF.

The table lists this clone with a count of one. This chain links TRBV30 with TRBJ1-5; 7 positions match TRBD1. The CDR3 length is 13 residues. The V gene end was trimmed by 3 bases and the J gene end by 2 bases; junction bases not matched to a gene: 1. Germline lookup yields CDR1 GTSNPN and CDR2 SVGIG (reference sequence). CDR3 in DNA: TGTGCCTGGAGAGACAGGGGCAATCAGCCCCAGCATTTT. Its translation: CAWRDRGNQPQHF.

The chain has TRBV5-6 and TRBJ2-7; 8 nucleotides line up with TRBD1. The CDR3 runs to 14 residues. The V and J ends lost 3 bases and 7 bases, in that order; junction bases with no gene match: 9. Germline V gene sequence: CDR1 SGHDT, CDR2 YYEEEE. The CDR3 DNA follows: TGTGCCAGCAGCTCGCCCGGACAGGGAGTAGAGCAGTACTTC. The encoded protein is CASSSPGQGVEQYF. Supplemented by reference TRBV5-6 and TRBJ2-7, the full variable domain reads DAGVTQSPTHLIKTRGQQVTLRCSPKSGHDTVSWYQQALGQGPQFIFQYYEEEERQRGNFPDRFSGHQFPNYSSELNVNALLLGDSALYLCASSSPGQGVEQYFGPGTRLTVT.

V and J are TRBV4-2 and TRBJ2-7; possibly TRBD2 for D (5 bases). The V end lost 4 bases, the J end lost 2 bases, and 15 bases lay between the germline ends. The CDR3 loop spans 15 amino acids. In germline, CDR1 is LGHNA, CDR2 YNFKEQ. CDR3 coding DNA: TGTGCCAGCAGCCCTAGGGCAGCGGCCACCTACGAGCAGTACTTC. Amino acids: CASSPRAAATYEQYF.

The chain uses TRBV27 and TRBJ2-7, with TRBD2 matching 7 bases. The CDR3 is 14 amino acids. From germline, CDR1 is MNHEY and CDR2 SMNVEV (reference sequence). V lost 4 bases and J lost 3; bases outside the gene matches: 6. CDR3 residues: CASSWGGNHYEQYF. CDR3 bases: TGTGCCAGCAGTTGGGGAGGGAACCACTACGAGCAGTACTTC.

This chain connects TRBV27 to TRBJ2-7; unclear D gene. Germline CDR1 MNHEY, CDR2 SMNVEV (reference sequence). The length of the CDR3 is 14 residues. V was shortened by 5 bases and J by 6 bases, with 17 bases between the two germline ends. CDR3 protein: CASSPRTVQSEQYF. The CDR3 DNA follows: TGTGCCAGCAGTCCCCGGACGGTTCAAAGCGAGCAGTACTTC.